This T cell receptor beta chain appears in the sequencing data of a study of T-cell reconstitution after alpha-beta-depleted transplantation in children. CDR3 length: 16 residues. The J segment lost 1 base and the V segment lost 5 bases, leaving 6 bases of the junction unmatched. The germline V gene has CDR1 SGHTA and CDR2 FQGNSA. Preparation of the TCRbeta library was carried out with unique molecular identifiers. TCRdb itself ran the PCR reads through MiXCR, one entry per CDR3 protein. The table includes fewer than 550,000 distinct CDR3 sequences, roughly 10% detected once. The sample in question was PBMCs from the stem cell graft donor, obtained from the stem cell graft. The source of this sequence is a human donor who donated a stem cell graft to a child with acute myeloid leukemia. V usage is TRBV7-2 and J usage is TRBJ2-1, with 9 bases that match TRBD2. The CDR3 loop is CASSPGLALSYNEQFF. The CDR3 bases are TGTGCCAGCAGCCCAGGACTAGCGTTATCCTACAATGAGCAGTTCTTC.